The present entry profiles one T cell receptor (beta chain) with its context. Its antigen remains unknown. In germline, CDR1 is ENHRY, CDR2 SYGVKD. The CDR3 is made up of 14 amino acids. The source of the sample is a study of T cells expressing NK-cell markers. Background on the study: Underlying the TCR beta repertoires were sorted CD3+CD56+NKG2C+, CD3+CD56+NKG2C- and CD3+CD56-NKG2C+ T cells. Of eight sequenced donors, seven were HCMV-seropositive and one HCMV-seronegative. Study outcomes and limitations: Several of the donors carried dominant NKG2C+ clonotypes that took up roughly 1.0-8% of their CD8+ T cells.

The authors generated TCR beta cDNA through 5'RACE template switching with UMIs. Using the 5' RACE reads, TCRdb records one entry per CDR3 protein without DNA. This table holds about 550,000 distinct CDR3 sequences. The rearrangement uses TRBV10-3 and TRBJ2-1; the TCRdb call, TRBD2, lacks DNA for checking. The clonotype originates from a man between 18 and 29 years old in good health. The sequenced material came from blood T cells: a sorted CD56 or NKG2C T cell subset, CD4+ or CD8+ T cells, or bulk PBMC T cells (not recorded which). CDR3 loop: CATRTAGGYHEQFF.